This T cell receptor (beta chain) was sequenced for a study of T cell repertoires in cytomegalovirus infection. Whole-study context: Used in the study were CMV epitopes, some recently identified and HLA-C-restricted, others well-studied and HLA-B-restricted. Public TCR beta signatures provided an indication of both CMV infection and a matching HLA type.

V was clipped by 5 bases and J by 4 bases, with 17 bases between them. The CDR3 length is 15 residues. MiXCR was run by TCRdb on the reads, yielding one entry per CDR3 protein. Altogether about 830,000 distinct CDR3 sequences are present, about 31% being singletons, with the ten largest covering under 15%. Regarding the study as a whole: The ex vivo response was dominated by HLA-C-restricted CMV-specific TCR beta clonotypes. The cumulative frequency of public TCR beta families distinguished individuals who carried CMV together with the relevant HLA.

This clonotype was counted at least ten times. Its antigen is currently unknown. The TCR comes from a human donor in good health (CMV status not recorded). Some clones in this sample may be carry-over from other donors' samples. The source was cultured CD8+ T cells from PBMCs, collected from culture after CMV antigen stimulation. V and J are TRBV12-3 or TRBV12-4 and TRBJ1-2, with D perhaps matching TRBD1 (5 bases). The CDR3 here is CASSPGRGKIYGYTF. CDR3 coding DNA: TGTGCCAGCAGTCCAGGGAGGGGAAAAATCTATGGCTACACCTTC.